One T cell receptor (beta chain) is described in this entry. CDR3 length equals 12 residues. Germline V gene lookup returns CDR1 SGHRS and CDR2 YFSETQ. V was shortened by 3 bases and J by 4 bases, with 4 bases between the two germline ends. The sample is drawn from a study of cytomegalovirus exposure and HLA in healthy donors. Primers: 60 Vbeta forward and 13 Jbeta reverse. TCRdb keeps only in-frame clones here, not all; method: immunoSEQ multiplex PCR. This table holds 100,000 to 150,000 clones, 8.5% to 10% found once. The receptor's source is a man between 35 and 55 years old in good health and CMV-seronegative. This chain connects TRBV5-1 to TRBJ2-2; no definite D call. The sequenced sample was PBMCs. Here the CDR3 reads CASSSGTGELFF. Here the CDR3 DNA reads TGCGCCAGCAGCTCGGGCACCGGGGAGCTGTTTTTT.